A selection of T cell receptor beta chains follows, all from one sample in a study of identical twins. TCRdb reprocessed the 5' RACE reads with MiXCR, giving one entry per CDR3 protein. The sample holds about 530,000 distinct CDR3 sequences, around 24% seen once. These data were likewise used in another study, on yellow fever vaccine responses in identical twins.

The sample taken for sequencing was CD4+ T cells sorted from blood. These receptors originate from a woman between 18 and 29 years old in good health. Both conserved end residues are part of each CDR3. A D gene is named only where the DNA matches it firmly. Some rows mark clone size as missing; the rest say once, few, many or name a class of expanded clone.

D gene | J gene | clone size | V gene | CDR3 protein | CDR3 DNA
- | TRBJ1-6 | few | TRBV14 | CASSLQTASPLHF | TGTGCCAGCAGCCTCCAGACGGCTTCACCCCTCCACTTT
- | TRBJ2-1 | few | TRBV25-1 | CASSELSGLGNEQFF | TGTGCCAGCAGTGAATTATCTGGTCTTGGGAATGAGCAGTTCTTC
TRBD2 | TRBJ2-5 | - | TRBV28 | CASKPEAGRGTQYF | TGTGCCAGCAAACCGGAAGCGGGAAGGGGGACCCAGTACTTC
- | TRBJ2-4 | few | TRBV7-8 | CASSPQASLGKNIQYF | TGTGCCAGCAGCCCCCAGGCTAGCTTAGGCAAAAACATTCAGTACTTC
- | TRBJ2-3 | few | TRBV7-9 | CASKFSLTDTQYF | TGTGCCAGCAAGTTCTCGCTCACAGATACGCAGTATTTT
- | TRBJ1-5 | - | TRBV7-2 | CASSRTGMEPQHF | TGTGCCAGCAGCCGTACGGGGATGGAGCCCCAGCATTTT
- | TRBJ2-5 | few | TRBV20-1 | CSARGSRVSPETQYF | TGCAGTGCTAGAGGATCCCGAGTTAGCCCGGAGACCCAGTACTTC
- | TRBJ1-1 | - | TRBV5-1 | CASSLDRIGMNTEAFF | TGCGCCAGCAGCTTGGATCGGATTGGGATGAACACTGAAGCTTTCTTT
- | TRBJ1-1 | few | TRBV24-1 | CATSDFTGTEAFF | TGTGCCACCAGTGATTTTACCGGCACTGAAGCTTTCTTT
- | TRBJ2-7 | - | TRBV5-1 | CASSSFGVPDEQYF | TGCGCCAGCAGCAGTTTCGGGGTTCCCGACGAGCAGTACTTC
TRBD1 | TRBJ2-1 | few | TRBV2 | CASSTTGGAYNEQFF | TGTGCCAGCAGTACGACAGGGGGCGCTTACAATGAGCAGTTCTTC
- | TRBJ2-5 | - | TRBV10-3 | CAISPGTETQYF | TGTGCCATCAGCCCGGGTACGGAGACCCAGTACTTC
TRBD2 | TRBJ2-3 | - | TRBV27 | CASSPLPSGRGVDTQYF | TGTGCCAGCAGTCCCCTTCCTAGCGGGAGGGGTGTGGATACGCAGTATTTT
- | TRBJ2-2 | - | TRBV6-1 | CASERTSREELFF | TGTGCCAGCGAACGAACTAGCCGGGAGGAGCTGTTTTTT
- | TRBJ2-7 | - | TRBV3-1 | CASSQDTIVDEQYF | TGTGCCAGCAGCCAAGATACTATTGTCGACGAGCAGTACTTC
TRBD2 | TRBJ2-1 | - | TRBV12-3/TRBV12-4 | CASTVRLASGMGDEQFF | TGTGCCAGCACCGTCAGGTTGGCTAGCGGGATGGGCGATGAGCAGTTCTTC
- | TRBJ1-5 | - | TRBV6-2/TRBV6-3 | CATRDLRSNQPQHF | TGTGCCACCAGGGATCTTCGGAGCAATCAGCCCCAGCATTTT
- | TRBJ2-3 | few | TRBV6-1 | CASTAGNIRDTQYF | TGTGCCAGCACTGCAGGGAACATTAGGGATACGCAGTATTTT
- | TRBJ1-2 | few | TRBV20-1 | CSAREEQRVRRGYTF | TGCAGTGCTAGAGAGGAACAGAGAGTCCGCCGCGGCTACACCTTC
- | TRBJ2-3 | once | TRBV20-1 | CSAEGDYSTDTQYF | TGCAGTGCCGAAGGGGATTATAGCACAGATACGCAGTATTTT
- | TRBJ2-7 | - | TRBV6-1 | CASSDDGYEQYF | TGTGCCAGCTCGGACGACGGCTACGAGCAGTACTTC
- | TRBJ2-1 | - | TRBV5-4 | CASSLGADLNEQFF | TGTGCCAGCAGCTTGGGGGCAGATCTTAATGAGCAGTTCTTC
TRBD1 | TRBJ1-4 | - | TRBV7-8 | CASSFQTGETNEKLFF | TGTGCCAGCAGCTTTCAAACAGGGGAAACTAATGAAAAACTGTTTTTT
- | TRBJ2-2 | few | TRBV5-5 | CASSLGLSPNTGELFF | TGTGCCAGCAGCTTGGGACTAAGTCCGAACACCGGGGAGCTGTTTTTT
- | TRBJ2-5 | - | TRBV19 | CASRTPGETQYF | TGTGCCAGTAGAACGCCCGGGGAGACCCAGTACTTC
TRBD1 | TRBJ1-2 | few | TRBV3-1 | CASSHQGTGNGYTF | TGTGCCAGCAGCCACCAGGGGACAGGGAACGGCTACACCTTC
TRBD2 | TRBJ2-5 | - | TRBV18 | CASSPLAGVFEETQYF | TGTGCCAGCTCACCCCTAGCGGGCGTATTCGAAGAGACCCAGTACTTC